The 7 T cell receptor beta chains below come from one sample, sequenced in a study of T cell repertoires in cytomegalovirus infection. These receptors are not linked to any known antigen. Each CDR3 protein is one row after TCRdb ran MiXCR on the reads. The data show about 900,000 distinct CDR3 sequences, less than 40% seen once. The material sequenced was cultured CD8+ T cells from PBMCs, taken from culture after CMV antigen stimulation. Receptor source: a human donor in good health (CMV status not recorded). Some clones in this sample may be carry-over from other donors' samples.

Only a few counts were recorded for this clonotype. DNA of the CDR3: TGCAGTGCTAATTTACAGGCTAACTATGGCTACACCTTC. Translating it yields CSANLQANYGYTF. The chain employs TRBV20-1 and TRBJ1-2; D is perhaps TRBD1 (5 bases). The CDR3 length is 13 residues. The germline V gene encodes CDR1 DFQATT and CDR2 SNEGSKA (reference sequence). The V end was cut by 4 bases, the J end by 0 bases, with 9 bases between.

The chain employs TRBV6-1 and TRBJ2-7, with 9 bases matching TRBD1. The CDR3 is made up of 15 amino acids. Germline CDR1 MNHNS, CDR2 SASEGT. V shed 0 bases and J 6 bases; nucleotides not matched to a gene: 6. DNA of the CDR3: TGTGCCAGCAGTGAAGCCGGGACAGGGTACTGCGAGCAGTACGTC. Amino acids: CASSEAGTGYCEQYV.

This clonotype has a count of ten or more. Written as DNA, the CDR3 is TGTGCCAGCAGCTTGGGTTCTCGGGAGCAGTTCTTC. This encodes CASSLGSREQFF. The chain uses TRBV5-4 and TRBJ2-1; D unresolved. The germline gives CDR1 SGHNT, CDR2 YYREEE (reference sequence). V was cut by 0 bases and J by 10 bases, with 8 bases left in between. The CDR3 runs to 12 residues.

Worth noting for this clonotype: This CDR3 fails to terminate in the conserved phenylalanine or tryptophan, so it likely reflects a read error. V usage is TRBV7-9 and J usage is TRBJ1-5; a possible D gene is TRBD1 (6 bases). Trimming removed 0 bases at V and 7 bases at J, with 16 bases between. The CDR3 loop spans 16 amino acids. Germline V CDR1 and CDR2: SEHNR, FQNEAQ (reference sequence). The CDR3 DNA reads as TGTGCCAGCAGCTTAGCGCTGAGGGCAGGGGACCAGCCCCAGCATGTT. This encodes CASSLALRAGDQPQHV.

This rearrangement joins TRBV5-1 to TRBJ2-3, with unresolved D. Germline V gives CDR1 SGHRS, CDR2 YFSETQ. The V and J ends lost 3 bases and 0 bases respectively, with 14 bases between them. This CDR3 contains 16 residues. CDR3 region: CASSYRTVSSTDTQYF. In nucleotides, the CDR3 is TGCGCCAGCAGCTATCGGACGGTTTCTAGCACAGATACGCAGTATTTT. The variable domain in full, with the rest retrieved from reference TRBV5-1 and TRBJ2-3, is KAGVTQTPRYLIKTRGQQVTLSCSPISGHRSVSWYQQTPGQGLQFLFEYFSETQRNKGNFPGRFSGRQFSNSRSEMNVSTLELGDSALYLCASSYRTVSSTDTQYFGPGTRLTVL.

The CDR3 DNA reads TGCAGTGCTAGAGGGCTAGCGGACCTATACAATGAGCAGTTCTTC. It specifies CSARGLADLYNEQFF. The gene calls are TRBV20-1 and TRBJ2-1; TRBD2 aligns across 7 bases. The CDR3 covers 15 residues. From germline, CDR1 is DFQATT and CDR2 SNEGSKA (reference sequence). Unmatched junction bases numbered 7, after V lost 1 base and J lost 4 bases.

This clonotype appeared a few times. The V and J genes are TRBV10-3 and TRBJ1-5; D is perhaps TRBD1 (5 bases). This CDR3 is built from 18 residues. Germline-derived CDR1 and CDR2 are ENHRY and SYGVKD. Trimming took 1 base from V and 1 from J, leaving 17 bases between them. DNA for the CDR3: TGTGCCATCAGTGAGTGGCCGGCAGGGTCCCTGAGCAATCAGCCCCAGCATTTT. Translated: CAISEWPAGSLSNQPQHF.